Sequencing of this TCR beta chain was carried out in a study of blood T cell repertoires in COVID-19. In the study overall: Researchers got acute and convalescent COVID-19 samples from the United States, Italy and Spain. T cells, B-cell-depleted T cells, or PBMCs provided the cDNA or gDNA that served as material.

Sequenced by immunoSEQ multiplex PCR; TCRdb stores in-frame clones only, minus some. The table lists approximately 70,000 clones, 91% of them singletons. Trimming cost V 0 bases and J 4 bases; bases outside gene matches: 2. Germline CDR1 is MNHEY and CDR2 is SVGEGT. CDR3 length equals 14 residues. The chain carries TRBV6-2 or TRBV6-3 and TRBJ1-1; TRBD1 matches 7 bases. The material sequenced was peripheral blood. This clonotype originated in a human donor with active COVID-19. The donor label of this sample is uncertain. The CDR3 nucleotides are TGTGCCAGCAGTTACTCGGGGGACAGCACTGAAGCTTTCTTT. Translated: CASSYSGDSTEAFF.